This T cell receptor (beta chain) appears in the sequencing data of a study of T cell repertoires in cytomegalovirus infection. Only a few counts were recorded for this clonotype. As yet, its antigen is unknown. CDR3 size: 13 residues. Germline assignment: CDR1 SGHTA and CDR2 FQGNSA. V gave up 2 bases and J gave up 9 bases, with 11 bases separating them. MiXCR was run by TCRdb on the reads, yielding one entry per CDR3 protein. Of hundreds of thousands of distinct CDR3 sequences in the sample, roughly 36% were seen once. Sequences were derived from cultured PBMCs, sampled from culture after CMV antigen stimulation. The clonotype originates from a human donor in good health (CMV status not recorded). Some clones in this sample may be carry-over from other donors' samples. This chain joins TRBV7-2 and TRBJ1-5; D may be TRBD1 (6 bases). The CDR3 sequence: CASSLTGPGPQHF. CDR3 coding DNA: TGTGCCAGCAGCTTAACAGGGCCCGGGCCCCAGCATTTT.